This T cell receptor beta chain is from a study of T cells after yellow fever vaccination. Study-wide background: SMART-Seq v4 Ultra Low Input served to prepare low-cell-number fractions.

This clonotype was detected ten times or more. Its antigen remains unidentified. The study, taken as a whole, reports: Relatively few clonotypes were ones that appeared in both CD4 and CD8 compartments. Bulk-population clonotypes that are abundant could appear as contaminants in FACS-sorted repertoires.

The V gene's germline CDR1 is SGHKS and CDR2 YYEKEE (reference sequence). V was pared by 4 bases and J by 7 bases, with 18 bases between. This CDR3 spans 15 amino acids. A single record per CDR3 protein comes from TCRdb applying MiXCR to the 5' RACE reads. The sample consists of 300,000 or so distinct CDR3 sequences, over 10% of them appearing once. The specimen comprised CD4+ T cells sorted from PBMCs, sampled 45 days after the yellow fever booster vaccination. This rearrangement joins TRBV5-5 to TRBJ1-5, with D uncertain. The sequence was obtained from a young man who received the YFV17D yellow fever vaccine. The CDR3 protein is CASSRIGGERQPQHF. CDR3 nucleotides: TGTGCCAGCAGCCGCATCGGTGGAGAAAGACAGCCCCAGCATTTT.